This T cell receptor beta chain was sequenced in a study of cytomegalovirus exposure and HLA in healthy donors. Study results and caveats: With DRB1 most and HLA-C fewest, TCR association rates differed between HLA loci in a later analysis.

Losses at the gene ends were 10 bases for V and 5 bases for J; bases not matched to a gene: 5. CDR1 is MNHNS, CDR2 SASEGT, per germline. The CDR3 is made up of 11 amino acids. About this clone itself: No antigen is known for it.

The PCR used 60 Vbeta and 13 Jbeta primers. As originally analysed: In a later analysis, about 12 million of around 75 million unique beta chains occurred in at least two donors. Data came from immunoSEQ multiplex PCR; TCRdb stores just in-frame clones and leaves some out. The V and J calls and clone size are taken from that table; D and trimming were inferred from the DNA. This sample has roughly 140,000 clones, with around 80% found just once. The chain uses TRBV6-1 and TRBJ2-7; 7 positions match TRBD1. The source of this sequence is a man in his forties in good health and CMV-seronegative. The source material was PBMCs. The chain's CDR3 is CAMGQHHEQYF. DNA for the CDR3: TGTGCCATGGGACAGCACCACGAGCAGTACTTC.